These 5 T cell receptor beta chains were all obtained from the same sample, sequenced in a study of blood T cell repertoires in COVID-19. Sequenced by immunoSEQ multiplex PCR; TCRdb stores in-frame clones only, minus some. The sample yields 250,000 to 400,000 clones, 85% seen once. Sequencing was done on a sample of PBMCs or T cells enriched from blood (not recorded which). All receptors derive from a woman in her twenties or thirties who had been exposed to COVID-19.

This sequence joins TRBV4-1 and TRBJ1-5, with 10 nucleotides matching TRBD1. The V gene's germline CDR1 is MGHRA and CDR2 YSYEKL. The trim removed 3 bases at V and 6 bases at J, leaving 8 bases unmatched. This CDR3 is 16 amino acids long. DNA for the CDR3: TGCGCCAGCAGCCAGAAGGGACAGGGGATAATTCAGCCCCAGCATTTT. Its translation is CASSQKGQGIIQPQHF.

CDR3: CAWSVGGTGDNYGYTF. The CDR3 DNA sequence: TGTGCCTGGAGTGTAGGCGGAACAGGTGATAACTATGGCTACACCTTC. The V gene is TRBV30, the J gene TRBJ1-2; possible D gene TRBD1, 5 bases. Trimming stripped 0 bases from V and 1 base from J, with 15 bases between. The length of the CDR3 is 16 residues. The germline V gene has CDR1 GTSNPN and CDR2 SVGIG (reference sequence).

CDR3 loop: CASSLAAGEANNEQFF. CDR3 sequence (DNA): TGTGCCAGCAGTTTAGCAGCGGGGGAAGCAAACAATGAGCAGTTCTTC. The chain has TRBV28 and TRBJ2-1, with 8 positions matching TRBD2. CDR3 length: 16 amino acids. Germline V gene sequence: CDR1 MDHEN, CDR2 SYDVKM. With 2 bases clipped from V and 5 bases from J, the junction kept 8 bases outside the gene matches.

The J gene is TRBJ1-2, the V gene TRBV29-1; 9 bases agree with TRBD1. Germline V gene sequence: CDR1 SQVTM, CDR2 ANQGSEA. The V gene end was trimmed by 7 bases and the J gene end by 4 bases; junction bases not matched to a gene: 7. This CDR3 has 13 amino acids. The CDR3 nucleotides read TGCAGCGAAAGAGGACAGGGGTTCTATGGCTACACCTTC. Amino acid sequence: CSERGQGFYGYTF.

This clone showed up just once. The chain has TRBV6-2 or TRBV6-3 and TRBJ1-1; 8 bases fit TRBD1. The CDR3 runs 14 residues. V lost 6 bases and J lost 0; bases outside the gene matches: 3. The V gene's germline CDR1 is MNHEY and CDR2 SVGEGT. The CDR3 here is CASSLQGVNTEAFF. DNA for the CDR3: TGTGCCAGCAGCTTACAGGGGGTGAACACTGAAGCTTTCTTT.